One sample yielded the 13 T cell receptor beta chains listed below, sequenced in a study of vaccination and CD4 T cells after COVID-19. Specified time point: late sampling 161 to 241 days after vaccination in three convalescent patients. Stated treatment: 10-day PBMC culture with coronavirus spike peptide pools or control peptides (ViraFEST assay). Antigen specificity for these receptors is unknown. With the Oncomine TCR Beta short-read assay, DNA from cultured CD4+ T cells was sequenced. TCRdb ran MiXCR on the PCR reads and lists one entry per CDR3 protein. Of some 17,000 distinct CDR3 sequences in the sample, under 55% were seen once. The input for sequencing was CD4+ T cells from blood, cultured in vitro, taken about 7 months after SARS-CoV-2 vaccination. The receptor set was obtained from a human donor who had recovered from COVID-19.

This clonotype was picked up a small number of times. The chain combines TRBV7-2 with TRBJ2-7, with 8 bases lining up with TRBD2. V was clipped by 5 bases and J by 2 bases; unmatched bases: 2. The V gene's germline CDR1 is SGHTA and CDR2 FQGNSA. The CDR3 is 13 residues long. Here the CDR3 DNA reads TGTGCCAGCAGCCTCGGGAGGGCCTACGAGCAGTACTTC. It yields the protein CASSLGRAYEQYF.

Notes on this clonotype: One end of the junction varies from germline; a read error may be responsible. V usage is TRBV7-2 and J usage is TRBJ1-1; TRBD1 matches at 7 bases. Germline V gene lookup returns CDR1 SGHTA and CDR2 FQGNSA. The CDR3 consists of 16 residues. This CDR3 is CDSSLGGRQGNTEAFF. The DNA of the CDR3 is TGTGACAGCAGCTTAGGAGGACGACAGGGCAACACTGAAGCTTTCTTT.

V is TRBV20-1 and J is TRBJ2-7, with 7 bases matching TRBD1. The CDR3 is 16 residues long. With V trimmed by 0 bases and J by 3 bases, 11 bases remained unmatched. Germline V gene sequence: CDR1 DFQATT, CDR2 SNEGSKA (reference sequence). DNA of the CDR3: TGCAGTGCTAGAGAGCTCAAAGCGGCAGGGGGCTACGAGCAGTACTTC. Residues: CSARELKAAGGYEQYF.

As concerns this clonotype: Compared with germline, one end of the junction differs, possibly owing to a read error. The V and J genes are TRBV19 and TRBJ1-2; 9 nucleotides line up with TRBD1. There are 15 residues in the CDR3. Looked up from germline, CDR1 is LNHDA and CDR2 is SQIVND (reference sequence). The CDR3 bases are TGTGCCAGTAGTACAACAACGGGACAGGGCTATGGCTACGCCTTC. Its protein product is CASSTTTGQGYGYAF. Filled out from reference TRBV19 and TRBJ1-2, the complete variable domain reads DGGITQSPKYLFRKEGQNVTLSCEQNLNHDAMYWYRQDPGQGLRLIYYSQIVNDFQKGDIAEGYSVSREKKESFPLTVTSAQKNPTAFYLCASSTTTGQGYGYAFGSGTRLTVV.

The chain employs TRBV11-1 and TRBJ2-3; TRBD2 matches 12 bases. The CDR3 sequence is 21 residues long. CDR1 is SGHAT and CDR2 is FQDESV in the germline V gene (reference sequence). The ends lost 3 bases at V and 0 bases at J; junction bases unmatched: 16. CDR3 nucleotide sequence: TGTGCCAGCAGCTTGGTCGAGTCCCTAGCGGGAGGGTTGACTAGCACAGATACGCAGTATTTT. Amino acids: CASSLVESLAGGLTSTDTQYF.

J is TRBJ1-2 and V is TRBV6-1; TRBD1 aligns across 7 bases. Germline CDR1 and CDR2: MNHNS and SASEGT. The CDR3 consists of 14 residues. Unmatched junction bases numbered 7, after V lost 5 bases and J lost 4 bases. The chain's CDR3 is CASSQRQGTYGYTF. CDR3 sequence (DNA): TGTGCCAGCAGTCAAAGACAGGGAACCTATGGCTACACCTTC.

This clonotype was detected only a few times. The chain is built from TRBV11-3 and TRBJ1-1; D is uncertain. CDR3 length: 13 residues. With 5 bases removed from V and 1 base from J, the gap between germline ends came to 8 bases. Germline CDR1 and CDR2: SGHNT and YENEEA. The CDR3 DNA reads as TGTGCCAGCAGCGTGGATAAGAACACTGAAGCTTTCTTT. Translated: CASSVDKNTEAFF. The variable domain in full, with the rest retrieved from reference TRBV11-3 and TRBJ1-1, is EAGVVQSPRYKIIEKKQPVAFWCNPISGHNTLYWYLQNLGQGPELLIRYENEEAVDDSQLPKDRFSAERLKGVDSTLKIQPAELGDSAVYLCASSVDKNTEAFFGQGTRLTVV.

CDR3 residues: CASSQRPGTGWAGISPLHF. Written as DNA, the CDR3 is TGCGCCAGCAGCCAACGTCCCGGGACAGGCTGGGCTGGGATTTCACCCCTCCACTTT. This chain uses TRBV4-1 with TRBJ1-6; 8 bases are a match to TRBD1. CDR1 and CDR2 (germline): MGHRA, YSYEKL. Trimming at V came to 2 bases and at J to 9 bases, leaving 18 bases not matched to a gene. The length of the CDR3 is 19 residues.

This clonotype was detected a few times. V is TRBV24-1 and J is TRBJ2-3; tentatively, D is TRBD1 (5 bases). Germline assignment: CDR1 KGHDR and CDR2 SFDVKD. The V gene lost 2 bases and the J gene lost 2 bases, with 13 bases spanning the gap. The CDR3 sequence is 16 residues long. The CDR3 bases are TGTGCCACCAGTGATTCACGAGGCGGACACACAGATACGCAGTATTTT. It encodes CATSDSRGGHTDTQYF.

The gene calls are TRBV20-1 and TRBJ1-6; 9 nucleotides match TRBD1. V dropped 1 base and J dropped 9; count of bases not matched to a gene: 10. CDR1 is DFQATT and CDR2 is SNEGSKA in the germline V gene (reference sequence). The CDR3 contains 16 residues. CDR3 loop: CSARVAGGQGFSPLHF. The DNA of the CDR3 is TGCAGTGCTAGAGTCGCGGGGGGACAGGGATTTTCACCCCTCCACTTT.

This clonotype appeared a single time. This chain joins TRBV10-3 and TRBJ1-5; possible D gene TRBD1, 6 bases. This CDR3 has 16 residues. The germline V and J ends were trimmed by 0 bases and 3 bases, with 12 bases remaining between them. The germline V gene encodes CDR1 ENHRY and CDR2 SYGVKD. The CDR3 DNA reads TGTGCCATCAGTGAGTCGGGGGGCGCAAACAATCAGCCCCAGCATTTT. Amino acid sequence: CAISESGGANNQPQHF.

This rearrangement joins TRBV6-1 to TRBJ2-3, with TRBD1 identical over 7 bases. The germline V gene encodes CDR1 MNHNS and CDR2 SASEGT. With 5 bases clipped from V and 4 bases from J, the junction kept 6 bases outside the gene matches. CDR3 length equals 14 residues. CDR3 bases: TGTGCCAGCAGTCCGGGGCAGGGGGCAGATACGCAGTATTTT. It encodes CASSPGQGADTQYF.

This chain uses TRBV7-2 with TRBJ2-7; 7 bases agree with TRBD1. The germline V gene has CDR1 SGHTA and CDR2 FQGNSA. After removal of 7 bases from V and 5 bases from J, the junction contained 11 bases not matched to a gene. The CDR3 consists of 14 residues. The CDR3 sequence is CASTNRGLFDEQYF. The CDR3 DNA reads as TGTGCCAGCACGAACAGGGGCCTTTTCGACGAGCAGTACTTC.